The sequence of this T cell receptor beta chain was determined in a study of T cell changes during pregnancy in multiple sclerosis. In its sample, this clone was seen a few times. Only in-frame clones appear in the TCRdb table, and some are missing; sequencing was by immunoSEQ multiplex PCR. The table lists fewer than 60,000 clones, approximately 91% of them singletons. V shed 0 bases and J shed 8 bases, with 8 bases lying between them. Germline lookup yields CDR1 SGHRS and CDR2 YFSETQ. The CDR3 runs to 13 residues. The source material was peripheral blood, sampled in the second trimester of pregnancy. This receptor was obtained from a female donor with multiple sclerosis, enrolled in a pregnancy study. This rearrangement joins TRBV5-1 to TRBJ2-2, with D possibly matching TRBD2 (5 bases). The CDR3 DNA sequence: TGCGCCAGCAGCTTGGATCCGGGAGGGGAGCTGTTTTTT. Its translation: CASSLDPGGELFF.